This T cell receptor (beta chain) is from a study of blood T cell repertoires in COVID-19. Study in general: Acute and convalescent COVID-19 specimens originated in the United States, Italy and Spain. Sample material is recorded as cDNA or gDNA derived from T cells, B-cell-depleted T cells, or PBMCs.

This clone appeared once. As originally analysed: It was from reference gene primer amplification that nucleated cell counts were estimated. Data came from immunoSEQ multiplex PCR; TCRdb stores just in-frame clones and leaves some out. V and J calls plus clone size are reproduced from that table; the DNA served to infer D and trimming. The data show approximately 250,000 clones, with around 88% seen just once and over 1% held by the top ten. Cohorts were based on clinical histories the participants reported. The germline gives CDR1 SGHTA, CDR2 FQGNSA. This CDR3 has 15 amino acids. The V gene end was trimmed by 4 bases and the J gene end by 3 bases; junction bases not matched to a gene: 5.

The chain has TRBV7-2 and TRBJ2-1; 8 nucleotides align to TRBD2. The specimen was PBMCs or T cells enriched from blood (not recorded which). The TCR was taken from a woman between 35 and 50 years old with acute COVID-19. The CDR3 here is CASSSTGTSYNEQFF. The CDR3 DNA reads as TGTGCCAGCAGCTCCACCGGGACTAGCTACAATGAGCAGTTCTTC.